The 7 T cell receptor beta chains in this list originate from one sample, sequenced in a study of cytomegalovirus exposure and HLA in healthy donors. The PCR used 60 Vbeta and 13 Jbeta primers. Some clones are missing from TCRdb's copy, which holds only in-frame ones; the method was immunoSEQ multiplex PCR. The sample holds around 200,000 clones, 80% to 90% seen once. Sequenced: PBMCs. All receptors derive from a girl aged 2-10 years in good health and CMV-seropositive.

For the CDR3, the DNA is TGTGCCAGCAGCCCGGACCTAGCGGGCGAGCAGTACTTC. It specifies CASSPDLAGEQYF. This chain connects TRBV7-8 to TRBJ2-7, with 8 bases lining up with TRBD2. CDR1 SGHVS and CDR2 FQNEAQ come from the germline V gene. The CDR3 is 13 amino acids. V lost 5 bases, J lost 6 bases, and 6 bases stayed unmatched.

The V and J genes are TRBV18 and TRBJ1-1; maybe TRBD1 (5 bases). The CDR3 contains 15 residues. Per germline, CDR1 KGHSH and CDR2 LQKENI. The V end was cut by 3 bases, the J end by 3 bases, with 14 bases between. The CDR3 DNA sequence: TGTGCCAGCTCACCTCCGACGCAGGGTGACACTGAAGCTTTCTTT. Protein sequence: CASSPPTQGDTEAFF.

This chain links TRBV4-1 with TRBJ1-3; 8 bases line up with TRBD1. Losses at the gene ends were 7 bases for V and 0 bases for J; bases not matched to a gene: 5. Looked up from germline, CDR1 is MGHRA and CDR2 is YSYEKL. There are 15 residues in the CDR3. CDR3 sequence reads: CASKDRASSGNTIYF. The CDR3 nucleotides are TGCGCCAGCAAGGACAGGGCGAGCTCTGGAAACACCATATATTTT.

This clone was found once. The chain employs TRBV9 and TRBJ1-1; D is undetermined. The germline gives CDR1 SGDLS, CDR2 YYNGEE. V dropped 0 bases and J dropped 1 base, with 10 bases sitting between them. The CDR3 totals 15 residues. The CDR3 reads CASSVVSRENTEAFF. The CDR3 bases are TGTGCCAGCAGCGTAGTCTCCCGGGAGAACACTGAAGCTTTCTTT.

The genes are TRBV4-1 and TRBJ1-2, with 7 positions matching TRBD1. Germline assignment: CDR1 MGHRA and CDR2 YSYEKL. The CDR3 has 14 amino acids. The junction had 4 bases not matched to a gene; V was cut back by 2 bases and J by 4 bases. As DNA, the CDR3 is TGCGCCAGCAGCCAACCGGGACAGAGCTATGGCTACACCTTC. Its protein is CASSQPGQSYGYTF.

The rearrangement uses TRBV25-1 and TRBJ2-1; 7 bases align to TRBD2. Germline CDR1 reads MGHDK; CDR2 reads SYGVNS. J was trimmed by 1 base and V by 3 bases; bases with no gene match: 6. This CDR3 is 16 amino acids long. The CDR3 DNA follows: TGTGCCAGCAGTGATCGGCGCGGGAGATCCTACAATGAGCAGTTCTTC. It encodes CASSDRRGRSYNEQFF.

CDR3 region: CASSRFLGNEQFF. CDR3 DNA: TGCGCCAGCAGCAGGTTCCTCGGGAATGAGCAGTTCTTC. J is TRBJ2-1 and V is TRBV5-1; D gene unclear. Deletions cut 4 bases from V and 7 bases from J, with 12 bases between. This CDR3 contains 13 residues. The germline V gene encodes CDR1 SGHRS and CDR2 YFSETQ. Complete variable domain (other parts from reference TRBV5-1 and TRBJ2-1): KAGVTQTPRYLIKTRGQQVTLSCSPISGHRSVSWYQQTPGQGLQFLFEYFSETQRNKGNFPGRFSGRQFSNSRSEMNVSTLELGDSALYLCASSRFLGNEQFFGPGTRLTVL.